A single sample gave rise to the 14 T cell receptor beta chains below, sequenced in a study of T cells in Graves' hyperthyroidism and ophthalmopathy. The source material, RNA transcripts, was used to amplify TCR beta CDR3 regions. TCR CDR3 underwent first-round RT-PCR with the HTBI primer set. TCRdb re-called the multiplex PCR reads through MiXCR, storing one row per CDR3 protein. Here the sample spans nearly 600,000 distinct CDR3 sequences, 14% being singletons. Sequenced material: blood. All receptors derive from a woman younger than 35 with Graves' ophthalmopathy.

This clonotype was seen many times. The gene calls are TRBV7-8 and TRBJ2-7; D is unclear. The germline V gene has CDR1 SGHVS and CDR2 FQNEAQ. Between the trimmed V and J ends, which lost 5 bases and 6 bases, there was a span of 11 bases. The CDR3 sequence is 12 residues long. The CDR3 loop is CASSPAWGEQYF. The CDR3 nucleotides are TGTGCCAGCAGCCCAGCCTGGGGCGAGCAGTACTTC.

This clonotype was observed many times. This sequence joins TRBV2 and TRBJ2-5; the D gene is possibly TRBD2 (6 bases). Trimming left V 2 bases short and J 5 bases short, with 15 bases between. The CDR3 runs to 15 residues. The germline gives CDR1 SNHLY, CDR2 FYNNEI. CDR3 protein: CASSESISGGETQYF. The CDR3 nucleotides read TGTGCCAGCAGTGAATCAATTAGCGGAGGGGAGACCCAGTACTTC.

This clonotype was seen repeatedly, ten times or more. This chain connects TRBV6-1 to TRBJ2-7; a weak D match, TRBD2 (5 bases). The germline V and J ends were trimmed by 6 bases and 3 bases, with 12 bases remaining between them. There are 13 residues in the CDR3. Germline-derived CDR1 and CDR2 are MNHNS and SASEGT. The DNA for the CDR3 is TGTGCCAGCAGATACCTCGGGATCTACGAGCAGTACTTC. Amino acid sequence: CASRYLGIYEQYF.

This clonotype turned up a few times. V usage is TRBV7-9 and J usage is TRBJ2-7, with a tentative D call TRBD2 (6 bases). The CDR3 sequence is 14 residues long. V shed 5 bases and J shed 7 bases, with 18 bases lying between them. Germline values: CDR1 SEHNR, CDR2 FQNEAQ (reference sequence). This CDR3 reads CASSPETRPGEQYF. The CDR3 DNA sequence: TGTGCCAGCAGCCCAGAGACTAGGCCGGGTGAGCAGTACTTC.

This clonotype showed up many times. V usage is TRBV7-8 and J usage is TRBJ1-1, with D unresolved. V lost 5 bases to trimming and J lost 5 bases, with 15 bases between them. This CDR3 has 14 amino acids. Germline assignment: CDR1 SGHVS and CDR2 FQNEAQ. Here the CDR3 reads CASSTGPVETEAFF. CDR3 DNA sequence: TGTGCCAGCAGCACGGGCCCGGTGGAGACTGAAGCTTTCTTT. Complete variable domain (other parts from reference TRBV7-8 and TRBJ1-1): GAGVSQSPRYKVAKRGQDVALRCDPISGHVSLFWYQQALGQGPEFLTYFQNEAQLDKSGLPSDRFFAERPEGSVSTLKIQRTQQEDSAVYLCASSTGPVETEAFFGQGTRLTVV.

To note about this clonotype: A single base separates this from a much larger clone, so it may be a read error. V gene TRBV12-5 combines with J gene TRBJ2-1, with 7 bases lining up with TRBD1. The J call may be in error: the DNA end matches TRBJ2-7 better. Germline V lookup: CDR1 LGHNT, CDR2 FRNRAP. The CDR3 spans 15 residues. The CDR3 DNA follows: TGTGCTAGTGGTCTCCTGACAGGGACCTACAATGAGCAGTACTTC. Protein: CASGLLTGTYNEQYF.

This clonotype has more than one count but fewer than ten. CDR3 residues: CASSLSSTAGGPGNEQFF. DNA for the CDR3: TGTGCCAGCAGCCTTTCCTCCACGGCGGGAGGGCCAGGCAATGAGCAGTTCTTC. The genes are TRBV7-6 and TRBJ2-1, with TRBD2 identical over 9 bases. The CDR3 is 18 amino acids. CDR1 is SGHVS and CDR2 is FNYEAQ in the germline V gene. The trim removed 5 bases at V and 6 bases at J, leaving 17 bases unmatched. Combining the CDR3 with reference TRBV7-6 and TRBJ2-1 gives the whole variable domain GAGVSQSPRYKVTKRGQDVALRCDPISGHVSLYWYRQALGQGPEFLTYFNYEAQQDKSGLPNDRFSAERPEGSISTLTIQRTEQRDSAMYRCASSLSSTAGGPGNEQFFGPGTRLTVL.

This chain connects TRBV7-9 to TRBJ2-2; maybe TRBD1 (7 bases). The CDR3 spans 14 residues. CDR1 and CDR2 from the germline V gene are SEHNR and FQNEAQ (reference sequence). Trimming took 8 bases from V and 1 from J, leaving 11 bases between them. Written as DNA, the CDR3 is TGTGCCAGCGGCGGGACAGTGAACACCGGGGAGCTGTTTTTT. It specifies CASGGTVNTGELFF.

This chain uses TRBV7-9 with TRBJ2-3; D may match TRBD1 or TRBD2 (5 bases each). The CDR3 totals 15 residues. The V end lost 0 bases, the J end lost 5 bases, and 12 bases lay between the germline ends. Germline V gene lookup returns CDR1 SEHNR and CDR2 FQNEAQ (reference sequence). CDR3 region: CASSLAGRAGDTQYF. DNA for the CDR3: TGTGCCAGCAGCTTAGCGGGCAGGGCGGGAGATACGCAGTATTTT.

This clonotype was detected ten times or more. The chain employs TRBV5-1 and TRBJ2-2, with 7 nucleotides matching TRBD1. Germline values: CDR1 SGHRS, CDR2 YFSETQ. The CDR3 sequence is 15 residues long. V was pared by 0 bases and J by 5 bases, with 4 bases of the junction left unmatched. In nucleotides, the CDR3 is TGCGCCAGCAGCTTGGACAGGGGCGGAACCGGGGAGCTGTTTTTT. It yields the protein CASSLDRGGTGELFF.

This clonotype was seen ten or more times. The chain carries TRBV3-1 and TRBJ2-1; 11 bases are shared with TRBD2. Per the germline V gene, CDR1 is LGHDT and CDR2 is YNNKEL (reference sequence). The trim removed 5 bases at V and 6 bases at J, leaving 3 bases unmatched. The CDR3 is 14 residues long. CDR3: CASSYGTSGNEQFF. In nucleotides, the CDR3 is TGTGCCAGCAGCTACGGGACTAGCGGCAATGAGCAGTTCTTC.

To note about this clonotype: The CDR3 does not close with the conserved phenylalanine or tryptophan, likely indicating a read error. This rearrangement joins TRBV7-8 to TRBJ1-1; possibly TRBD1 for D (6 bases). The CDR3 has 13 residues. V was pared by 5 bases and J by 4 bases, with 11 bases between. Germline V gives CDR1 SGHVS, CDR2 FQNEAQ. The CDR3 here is CASSAYRATEAFL. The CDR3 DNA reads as TGTGCCAGCAGCGCCTACAGGGCCACTGAAGCTTTCCTT.

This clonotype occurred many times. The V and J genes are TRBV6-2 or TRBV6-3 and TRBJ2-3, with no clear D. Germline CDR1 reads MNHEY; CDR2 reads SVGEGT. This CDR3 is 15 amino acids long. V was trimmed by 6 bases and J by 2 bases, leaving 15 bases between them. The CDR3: CASRPAGGNTDTQYF. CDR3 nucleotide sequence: TGTGCCAGCAGGCCGGCCGGCGGAAACACAGATACGCAGTATTTT.

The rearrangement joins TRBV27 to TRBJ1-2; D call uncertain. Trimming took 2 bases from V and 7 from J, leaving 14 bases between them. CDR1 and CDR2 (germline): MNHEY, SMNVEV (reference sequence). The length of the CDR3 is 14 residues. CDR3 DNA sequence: TGTGCCAGCAGTTTAGGCCTCCCCGGGCGTGGCTACACCTTC. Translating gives CASSLGLPGRGYTF.